The 21 T cell receptor beta chains below come from one sample, sequenced in a study of blood T cell repertoires in COVID-19. Sequencing used immunoSEQ multiplex PCR; TCRdb keeps in-frame clones, though not all of them. Among over 250,000 clones listed, about nine tenths were seen once. Sequenced: peripheral blood. The receptor set was obtained from a woman aged 30 to 39 with COVID-19, enrolled during active disease.

The J gene is TRBJ1-1, the V gene TRBV5-6, with TRBD1 matching over 9 bases. Germline loops: CDR1 SGHDT, CDR2 YYEEEE. The junction had 5 bases not matched to a gene; V was cut back by 3 bases and J by 5 bases. The CDR3 has 14 amino acids. CDR3 DNA: TGTGCCAGCAGCTGGGGGACAGGGTGGACTGAAGCTTTCTTT. It encodes CASSWGTGWTEAFF. Full variable domain (rest looked up from reference TRBV5-6 and TRBJ1-1): DAGVTQSPTHLIKTRGQQVTLRCSPKSGHDTVSWYQQALGQGPQFIFQYYEEEERQRGNFPDRFSGHQFPNYSSELNVNALLLGDSALYLCASSWGTGWTEAFFGQGTRLTVV.

In its sample, this clone was seen a few times. The genes are TRBV3-1 (or the pseudogene TRBV3-2) and TRBJ2-7; 8 nucleotides agree with TRBD2. The V segment lost 5 bases and the J segment 8 bases; nucleotides outside the gene matches: 5. The germline V gene has CDR1 LGHDT and CDR2 YNNKEL (reference sequence). This CDR3 comprises 12 residues. The CDR3: CASSTSGSQQYF. CDR3 coding DNA: TGTGCCAGCAGCACTAGCGGATCCCAGCAGTACTTC.

The chain recombines TRBV6-6 with TRBJ1-5; 7 nucleotides agree with TRBD1. V lost 2 bases and J lost 4; bases outside the gene matches: 5. Germline CDR1 reads MNHNY; CDR2 reads SVGAGI (reference sequence). The CDR3 extends over 15 amino acids. CDR3 nucleotides: TGTGCCAGCAGTTACACTGGGGACAGAAATCAGCCCCAGCATTTT. Translated: CASSYTGDRNQPQHF.

CDR3 nucleotides: TGTGCCAGCAGCTTAAGACAGGGGGCGGGTGGCTACACCTTC. This codes for CASSLRQGAGGYTF. The rearrangement links TRBV7-2 to TRBJ1-2, with 10 positions matching TRBD1. The J segment lost 7 bases and the V segment lost 2 bases, leaving 4 bases of the junction unmatched. CDR1 is SGHTA, CDR2 FQGNSA, per germline. CDR3 length: 14 residues.

This chain links TRBV7-9 with TRBJ2-7; possible D gene TRBD1, 6 bases. Looked up from germline, CDR1 is SEHNR and CDR2 is FQNEAQ (reference sequence). The germline V and J ends were trimmed by 1 base and 1 base, with 8 bases remaining between them. This CDR3 has 14 residues. CDR3 sequence (DNA): TGTGCCAGCAGCTTAGATGGACAGTCCTACGAGCAGTACTTC. It yields the protein CASSLDGQSYEQYF.

The V gene is TRBV7-2, the J gene TRBJ2-1; 14 bases fit TRBD2. CDR1 SGHTA and CDR2 FQGNSA come from the germline V gene. The V segment lost 0 bases and the J segment 7 bases; nucleotides outside the gene matches: 8. The CDR3 has 18 residues. The CDR3 nucleotides are TGTGCCAGCAGCTTAGCGATGAGACTAGCGGGAGGGGGGAATGAGCAGTTCTTC. This codes for CASSLAMRLAGGGNEQFF.

The CDR3 DNA reads TGTGCCACCCGATATAGCGGGCCCGGAGGCAATGAGCAGTTCTTC. As protein: CATRYSGPGGNEQFF. This chain links TRBV6-5 with TRBJ2-1; 7 nucleotides agree with TRBD2. V lost 10 bases to trimming and J lost 6 bases; unmatched junction nucleotides: 15. CDR1 is MNHEY and CDR2 is SVGAGI in the germline V gene. The CDR3 runs 15 residues.

The chain employs TRBV19 and TRBJ1-5; 7 nucleotides agree with TRBD1. With V trimmed by 3 bases and J by 4 bases, 12 bases remained unmatched. The length of the CDR3 is 17 residues. Germline V lookup: CDR1 LNHDA, CDR2 SQIVND (reference sequence). CDR3 bases: TGTGCCAGTAGTATGAGGGGACAGCTACTTCCGAATCAGCCCCAGCATTTT. It encodes CASSMRGQLLPNQPQHF.

The chain joins TRBV5-4 to TRBJ1-1; 7 nucleotides align to TRBD1. The V and J ends lost 4 bases and 5 bases, in that order; junction bases with no gene match: 8. CDR3 length equals 14 residues. The V gene's germline CDR1 is SGHNT and CDR2 YYREEE (reference sequence). CDR3 DNA sequence: TGTGCCAGCAGCCCTTACAGGGGCGATACTGAAGCTTTCTTT. It translates to CASSPYRGDTEAFF.

V is TRBV6-6 and J is TRBJ1-1, with D maybe TRBD1 (5 bases). This CDR3 spans 14 amino acids. The germline CDR1 and CDR2 sequences are MNHNY and SVGAGI (reference sequence). Trimming left V 6 bases short and J 3 bases short, with 14 bases between. CDR3 protein: CASSLGPADTEAFF. CDR3 DNA: TGTGCCAGCAGCCTGGGGCCTGCAGACACTGAAGCTTTCTTT.

J is TRBJ1-1 and V is TRBV18; D perhaps matches TRBD1 (5 bases). V was trimmed by 3 bases and J by 6 bases, leaving 14 bases between them. The CDR3 is 14 amino acids. Germline CDR1 KGHSH, CDR2 LQKENI. The CDR3 DNA reads as TGTGCCAGCTCACCTCAGGGTACTCGTGCTGAAGCTTTCTTT. Protein product: CASSPQGTRAEAFF.

The chain has TRBV2 and TRBJ1-3; D might be TRBD1 (5 bases). The CDR3 has 14 amino acids. The V gene's germline CDR1 is SNHLY and CDR2 FYNNEI. V lost 6 bases, J lost 0 bases, and 9 bases lay in between. CDR3 bases: TGTGCCAGCAGGGGGGGTGGCTCTGGAAACACCATATATTTT. Translated, it gives CASRGGGSGNTIYF. The whole variable domain, remainder taken from reference TRBV2 and TRBJ1-3, is EPEVTQTPSHQVTQMGQEVILRCVPISNHLYFYWYRQILGQKVEFLVSFYNNEISEKSEIFDDQFSVERPDGSNFTLKIRSTKLEDSAMYFCASRGGGSGNTIYFGEGSWLTVV.

This chain uses TRBV28 with TRBJ2-7; 9 bases line up with TRBD2. V lost 8 bases, J lost 5 bases, and 7 bases stayed unmatched. This CDR3 is built from 13 residues. CDR1 is MDHEN and CDR2 is SYDVKM in the germline V gene. In DNA, the CDR3 is TGTGCCAGCCGGGCGGGAGGGTTAAACGAGCAGTACTTC. Translated: CASRAGGLNEQYF.

Worth noting for this clone: The germline gene is not matched at one end of the junction; a read error may be the cause. This chain's CDR3 is CASSNSGAGVYYEQYF. CDR3 DNA: TGTGCCAGCAGTAACTCCGGGGCGGGAGTCTACTACGAGCAGTACTTC. The V call is TRBV6-5, the J call TRBJ2-7; TRBD2 matches at 7 bases. This CDR3 spans 16 amino acids. CDR1 and CDR2 (germline): MNHEY, SVGAGI.

The chain is built from TRBV10-1 and TRBJ1-4; D gene ambiguous. Trimming shortened V by 3 bases and J by 7 bases, and 12 bases separated the two germline ends. The CDR3 is 14 amino acids. Germline-derived CDR1 and CDR2 are WNHNN and SYGVQD (reference sequence). The CDR3 reads CASSEAGNREKLFF. CDR3 coding DNA: TGCGCCAGCAGTGAAGCGGGGAATCGTGAAAAACTGTTTTTT.

The CDR3 loop reads CAWSSGSGAETQYF. CDR3 nucleotides: TGTGCCTGGAGTTCTGGTTCAGGGGCAGAGACCCAGTACTTC. V and J are TRBV30 and TRBJ2-5, with D tentatively TRBD1 (6 bases). Germline V gives CDR1 GTSNPN, CDR2 SVGIG (reference sequence). Between the trimmed V and J ends, which lost 2 bases and 4 bases, there was a span of 14 bases. The CDR3 is 14 residues long.

The chain couples TRBV9 to TRBJ2-3; 8 nucleotides agree with TRBD2. Trimming removed 0 bases from V and 2 bases from J; junction bases left unmatched: 2. The germline gives CDR1 SGDLS, CDR2 YYNGEE. The CDR3 consists of 15 residues. Here the CDR3 reads CASSVGAGDTDTQYF. The CDR3 DNA is TGTGCCAGCAGCGTAGGAGCGGGAGACACAGATACGCAGTATTTT.

J is TRBJ1-2 and V is TRBV10-3; TRBD1 matches at 9 bases. Looked up from germline, CDR1 is ENHRY and CDR2 is SYGVKD. CDR3 length: 13 residues. Germline trimming cut 6 bases from V and 4 bases from J; bases unmatched to any gene: 3. Here the CDR3 reads CAISLDRGYGYTF. DNA of the CDR3: TGTGCCATCAGCCTGGACAGGGGCTATGGCTACACCTTC.

The V gene is TRBV28, the J gene TRBJ1-5; maybe TRBD1 (6 bases). Deletions cut 6 bases from V and 6 bases from J, with 15 bases between. There are 14 residues in the CDR3. Germline CDR1 MDHEN, CDR2 SYDVKM. The CDR3: CASSQPGDSQPQHF. The DNA for the CDR3 is TGTGCCAGCAGCCAACCAGGGGATAGTCAGCCCCAGCATTTT.

This clone was observed a few times. The chain combines TRBV6-5 with TRBJ1-6; TRBD1 matches at 9 bases. With V trimmed by 6 bases and J by 9 bases, 9 bases remained unmatched. The V gene's germline CDR1 is MNHEY and CDR2 SVGAGI. The CDR3 has 15 amino acids. CDR3 loop: CASRQATGGSSPLHF. The CDR3 DNA reads TGTGCCAGCAGACAGGCTACAGGGGGCAGTTCACCCCTCCACTTT.

This chain uses TRBV7-9 with TRBJ2-1; the D gene is possibly TRBD2 (5 bases). V was cut by 5 bases and J by 7 bases, with 12 bases left in between. CDR1 is SEHNR and CDR2 is FQNEAQ in the germline V gene (reference sequence). This CDR3 has 13 residues. This CDR3 reads CASSRTGLNEQFF. The DNA for the CDR3 is TGTGCCAGCAGCCGGACTGGCTTGAATGAGCAGTTCTTC.